Listed below are T cell receptor beta chains from one sample, sequenced in a study of T-cell reconstitution after alpha-beta-depleted transplantation in children. TCRdb re-analysed the PCR reads in MiXCR, keeping a single row per CDR3 protein. Of roughly 670,000 distinct CDR3 sequences listed, over 10% were seen once; the top ten hold around 0.76%. Sequenced material: PBMCs, taken before TCRalphabeta/CD19-depleted stem cell transplant. Source of these receptors: a girl aged 2 to 9 with congenital amegakaryocytic thrombocytopenia, due to receive a stem cell transplant. CDR3s include the opening cysteine and the closing phenylalanine or tryptophan. Fields, in order: V gene, CDR3 length, clone size, J gene, D gene, CDR3 protein, CDR3 DNA. A D gene is named only where the DNA matches it firmly. For some rows the clone size is stated as once, few or many, or as a class when expanded; others skip it.

v_gene: TRBV5-1; len: 13; abundance: few; j_gene: TRBJ2-7; d_gene: TRBD2; CDR3aa: CASSPSTSWEQYF; CDR3nt: TGCGCCAGCAGCCCTTCGACTAGCTGGGAGCAGTACTTC
v_gene: TRBV15; len: 13; abundance: few; j_gene: TRBJ2-4; d_gene: -; CDR3aa: CATSRVTLGSQYF; CDR3nt: TGTGCCACCAGCAGGGTTACCCTGGGATCTCAGTACTTC
v_gene: TRBV20-1; len: 15; abundance: few; j_gene: TRBJ2-3; d_gene: TRBD1; CDR3aa: CSAAPGTGSRDTQYF; CDR3nt: TGCAGTGCGGCCCCTGGGACAGGGTCGAGAGATACGCAGTATTTT
v_gene: TRBV5-1; len: 16; abundance: many; j_gene: TRBJ2-3; d_gene: TRBD2; CDR3aa: CASSPFTSGGTDTQYF; CDR3nt: TGCGCCAGCAGCCCGTTTACTAGCGGGGGGACAGATACGCAGTATTTT
v_gene: TRBV5-1; len: 15; abundance: many; j_gene: TRBJ2-1; d_gene: -; CDR3aa: CASSFAPRPDYEQFF; CDR3nt: TGCGCCAGCAGCTTTGCCCCAAGGCCGGACTATGAGCAGTTCTTC
v_gene: TRBV20-1; len: 15; abundance: -; j_gene: TRBJ2-1; d_gene: TRBD2; CDR3aa: CSASSAGLAGSEQFF; CDR3nt: TGCAGTGCTAGTTCCGCGGGACTAGCGGGATCTGAGCAGTTCTTC
v_gene: TRBV7-9; len: 16; abundance: -; j_gene: TRBJ2-1; d_gene: -; CDR3aa: CASVSLGSGQVNEQFF; CDR3nt: TGTGCCAGCGTATCCCTGGGATCCGGGCAAGTAAATGAGCAGTTCTTC
v_gene: TRBV20-1; len: 15; abundance: few; j_gene: TRBJ2-3; d_gene: -; CDR3aa: CSAPDSVTSRDTQYF; CDR3nt: TGCAGTGCTCCCGACTCCGTTACAAGTCGGGATACGCAGTATTTT
v_gene: TRBV12-3/TRBV12-4; len: 11; abundance: many; j_gene: TRBJ2-1; d_gene: -; CDR3aa: CASSSPMEQFF; CDR3nt: TGTGCCAGCAGTTCCCCTATGGAGCAGTTCTTC
v_gene: TRBV20-1; len: 11; abundance: many; j_gene: TRBJ2-5; d_gene: -; CDR3aa: CSAGIQETQYF; CDR3nt: TGCAGTGCAGGGATCCAAGAGACCCAGTACTTC
v_gene: TRBV4-1; len: 18; abundance: many; j_gene: TRBJ1-3; d_gene: -; CDR3aa: CASSLIGTGPYSGNTIYF; CDR3nt: TGCGCCAGCAGCCTAATTGGCACAGGGCCCTACTCTGGAAACACCATATATTTT
v_gene: TRBV7-9; len: 16; abundance: few; j_gene: TRBJ2-2; d_gene: -; CDR3aa: CASSPMGAGMPGELFF; CDR3nt: TGTGCCAGCAGCCCAATGGGGGCAGGGATGCCCGGGGAGCTGTTTTTT